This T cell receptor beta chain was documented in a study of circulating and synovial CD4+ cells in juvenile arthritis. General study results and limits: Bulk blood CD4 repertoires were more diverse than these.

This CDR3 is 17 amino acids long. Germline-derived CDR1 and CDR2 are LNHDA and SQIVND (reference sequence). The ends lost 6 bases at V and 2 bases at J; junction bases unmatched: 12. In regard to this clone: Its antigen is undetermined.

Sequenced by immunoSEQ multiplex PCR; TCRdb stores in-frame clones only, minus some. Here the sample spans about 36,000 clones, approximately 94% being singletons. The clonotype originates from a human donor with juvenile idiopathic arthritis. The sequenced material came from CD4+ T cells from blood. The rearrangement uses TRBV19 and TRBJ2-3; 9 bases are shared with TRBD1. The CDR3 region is CASSQPGQGSNTDTQYF. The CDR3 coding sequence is TGTGCCAGTAGCCAACCCGGACAGGGGAGCAACACAGATACGCAGTATTTT.